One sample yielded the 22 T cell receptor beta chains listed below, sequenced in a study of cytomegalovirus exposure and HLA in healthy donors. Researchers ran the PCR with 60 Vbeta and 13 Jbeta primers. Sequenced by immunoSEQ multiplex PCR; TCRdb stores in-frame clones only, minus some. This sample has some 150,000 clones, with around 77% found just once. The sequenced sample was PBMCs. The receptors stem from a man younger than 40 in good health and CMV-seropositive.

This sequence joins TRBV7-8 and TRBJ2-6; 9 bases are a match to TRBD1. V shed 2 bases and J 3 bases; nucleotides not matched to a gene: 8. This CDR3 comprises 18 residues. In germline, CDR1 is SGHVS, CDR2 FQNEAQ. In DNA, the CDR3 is TGTGCCAGCAGCTTAACAACAGGGGGCCCCTTTGGGGCCAACGTCCTGACTTTC. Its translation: CASSLTTGGPFGANVLTF.

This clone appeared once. The CDR3 region is CASSLHRGNYGYTF. The CDR3 DNA sequence: TGTGCCAGCAGTTTGCACAGGGGAAACTATGGCTACACCTTC. The chain recombines TRBV28 with TRBJ1-2; 7 positions match TRBD1. The ends lost 3 bases at V and 2 bases at J; junction bases unmatched: 3. This CDR3 spans 14 amino acids. Per the germline V gene, CDR1 is MDHEN and CDR2 is SYDVKM.

For the CDR3, the DNA is TGTGCCAGCAGGGGCGAGAAAACCTACGAGCAGTACTTC. Translated: CASRGEKTYEQYF. The chain employs TRBV6-5 and TRBJ2-7; the D is unclear. This CDR3 comprises 13 residues. The V end was cut by 6 bases, the J end by 2 bases, with 11 bases between. Germline CDR1 MNHEY, CDR2 SVGAGI.

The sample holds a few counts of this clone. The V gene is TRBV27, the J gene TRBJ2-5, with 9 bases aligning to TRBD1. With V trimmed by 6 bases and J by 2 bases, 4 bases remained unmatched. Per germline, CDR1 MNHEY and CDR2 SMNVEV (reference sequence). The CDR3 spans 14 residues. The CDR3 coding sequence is TGTGCCAGCAGCCACAGGGGGCTACAAGAGACCCAGTACTTC. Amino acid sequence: CASSHRGLQETQYF.

CDR3: CAIREGQGIGELFF. CDR3 DNA sequence: TGTGCCATCAGGGAAGGACAGGGGATCGGGGAGCTGTTTTTT. This chain joins TRBV10-3 and TRBJ2-2; 9 nucleotides align to TRBD1. The J segment lost 7 bases and the V segment lost 6 bases, leaving 6 bases of the junction unmatched. This CDR3 comprises 14 residues. CDR1 is ENHRY and CDR2 is SYGVKD in the germline V gene.

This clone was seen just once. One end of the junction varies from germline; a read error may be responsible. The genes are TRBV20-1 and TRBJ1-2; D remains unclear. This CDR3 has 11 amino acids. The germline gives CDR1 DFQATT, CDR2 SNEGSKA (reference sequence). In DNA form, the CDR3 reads TGCAGTGCTAGCTTAGGAGGCCCGTCCCTTTTC. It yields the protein CSASLGGPSLF.

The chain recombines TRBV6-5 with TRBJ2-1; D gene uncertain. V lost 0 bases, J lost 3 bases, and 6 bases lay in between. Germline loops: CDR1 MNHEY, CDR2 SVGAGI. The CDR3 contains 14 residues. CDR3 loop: CASSYSNSYNEQFF. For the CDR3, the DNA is TGTGCCAGCAGTTACTCGAACAGCTACAATGAGCAGTTCTTC.

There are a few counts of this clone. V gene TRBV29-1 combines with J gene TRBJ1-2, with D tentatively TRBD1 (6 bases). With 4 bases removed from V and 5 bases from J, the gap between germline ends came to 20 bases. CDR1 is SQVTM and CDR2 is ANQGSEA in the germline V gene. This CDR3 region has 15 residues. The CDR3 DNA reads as TGCAGCGTTGTTCCCAGGGGCGGATATGGATATGGCTACACCTTC. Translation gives CSVVPRGGYGYGYTF.

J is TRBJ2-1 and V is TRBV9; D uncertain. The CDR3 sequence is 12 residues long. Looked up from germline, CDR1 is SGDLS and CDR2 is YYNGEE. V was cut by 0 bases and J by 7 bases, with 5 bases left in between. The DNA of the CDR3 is TGTGCCAGCAGCGTAGGGGCGAATGAGCAGTTCTTC. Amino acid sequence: CASSVGANEQFF.

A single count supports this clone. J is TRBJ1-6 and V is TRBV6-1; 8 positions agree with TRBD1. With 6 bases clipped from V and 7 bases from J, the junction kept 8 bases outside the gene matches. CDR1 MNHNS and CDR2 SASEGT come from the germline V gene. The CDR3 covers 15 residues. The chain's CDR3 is CASRGTGQENSPLHF. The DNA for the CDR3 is TGTGCCAGCAGAGGTACGGGACAGGAGAATTCACCCCTCCACTTT.

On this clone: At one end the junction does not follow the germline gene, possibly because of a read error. CDR3 region: CRSDRGLGDEQYF. For the CDR3, the DNA is TGCCGGAGCGACAGGGGTTTAGGGGACGAGCAGTACTTC. The chain is built from TRBV28 and TRBJ2-7, with 8 bases matching TRBD1. The CDR3 length is 13 residues. CDR1 and CDR2 from the germline V gene are MDHEN and SYDVKM.

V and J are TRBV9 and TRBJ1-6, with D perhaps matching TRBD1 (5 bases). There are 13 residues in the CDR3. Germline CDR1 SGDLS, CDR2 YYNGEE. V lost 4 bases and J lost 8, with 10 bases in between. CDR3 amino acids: CASSFDRDSPLHF. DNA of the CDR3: TGTGCCAGCAGCTTTGACAGAGATTCACCCCTCCACTTT.

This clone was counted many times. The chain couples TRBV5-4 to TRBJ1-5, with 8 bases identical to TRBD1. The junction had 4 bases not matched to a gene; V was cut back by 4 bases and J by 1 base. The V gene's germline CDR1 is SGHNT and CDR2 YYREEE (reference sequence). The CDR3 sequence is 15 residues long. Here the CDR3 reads CASSMTGVSNQPQHF. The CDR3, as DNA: TGTGCCAGCAGCATGACAGGGGTAAGCAATCAGCCCCAGCATTTT.

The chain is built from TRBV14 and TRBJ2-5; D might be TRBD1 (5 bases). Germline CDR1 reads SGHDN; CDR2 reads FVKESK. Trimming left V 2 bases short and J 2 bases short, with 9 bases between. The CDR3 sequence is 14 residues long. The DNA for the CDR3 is TGTGCCAGCAGCCAACAGGGTTCTCAAGAGACCCAGTACTTC. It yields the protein CASSQQGSQETQYF.

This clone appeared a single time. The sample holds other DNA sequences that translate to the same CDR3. CDR3 nucleotide sequence: TGCGCCAGCAGCTTGGACAGAAACACCGGGGAGCTGTTTTTT. Its protein is CASSLDRNTGELFF. V and J are TRBV5-1 and TRBJ2-2; D is uncertain. In germline, CDR1 is SGHRS, CDR2 YFSETQ. Trimming removed 0 bases at V and 2 bases at J, with 5 bases between. CDR3 length: 14 amino acids.

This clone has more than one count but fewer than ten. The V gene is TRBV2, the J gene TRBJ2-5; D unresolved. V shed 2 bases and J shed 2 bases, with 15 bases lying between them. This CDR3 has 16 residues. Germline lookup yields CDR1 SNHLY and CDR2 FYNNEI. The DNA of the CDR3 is TGTGCCAGCAGTGAATGGCAAAGCCGGGTACAAGAGACCCAGTACTTC. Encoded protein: CASSEWQSRVQETQYF.

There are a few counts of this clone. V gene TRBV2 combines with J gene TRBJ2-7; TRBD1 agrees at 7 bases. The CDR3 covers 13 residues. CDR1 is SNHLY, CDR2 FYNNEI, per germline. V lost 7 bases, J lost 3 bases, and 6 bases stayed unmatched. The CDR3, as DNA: TGTGCCAGCACTTATGACAGGGACTACGAGCAGTACTTC. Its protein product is CASTYDRDYEQYF.

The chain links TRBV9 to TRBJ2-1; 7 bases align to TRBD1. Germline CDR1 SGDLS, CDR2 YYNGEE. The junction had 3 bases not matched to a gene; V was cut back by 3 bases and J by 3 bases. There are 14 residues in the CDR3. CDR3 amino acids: CASSETGFYNEQFF. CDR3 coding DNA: TGTGCCAGCAGCGAGACAGGGTTCTACAATGAGCAGTTCTTC.

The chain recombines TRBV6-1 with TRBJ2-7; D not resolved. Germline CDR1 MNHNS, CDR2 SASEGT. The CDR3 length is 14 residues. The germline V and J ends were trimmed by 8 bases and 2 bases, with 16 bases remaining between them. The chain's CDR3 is CASERPGKAYEQYF. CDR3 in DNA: TGTGCCAGCGAAAGACCAGGAAAAGCCTACGAGCAGTACTTC.

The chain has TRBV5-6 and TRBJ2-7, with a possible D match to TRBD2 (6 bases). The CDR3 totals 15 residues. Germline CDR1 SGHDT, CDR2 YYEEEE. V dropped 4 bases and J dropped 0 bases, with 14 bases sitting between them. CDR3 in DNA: TGTGCCAGCAGCCCGGAGGGGACTCTCTCCTACGAGCAGTACTTC. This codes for CASSPEGTLSYEQYF.

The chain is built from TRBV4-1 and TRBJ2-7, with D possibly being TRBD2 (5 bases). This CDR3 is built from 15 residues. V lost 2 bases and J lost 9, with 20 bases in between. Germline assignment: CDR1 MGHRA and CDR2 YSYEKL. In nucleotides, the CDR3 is TGCGCCAGCAGCCAATATATGCCGGGGAACATCGGGCAGTACTTC. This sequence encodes CASSQYMPGNIGQYF.

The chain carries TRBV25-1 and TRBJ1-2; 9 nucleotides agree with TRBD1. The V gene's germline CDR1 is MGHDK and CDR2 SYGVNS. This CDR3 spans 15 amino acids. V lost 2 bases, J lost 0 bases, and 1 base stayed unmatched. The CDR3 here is CASSERTGANYGYTF. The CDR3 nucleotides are TGTGCCAGCAGTGAAAGGACAGGGGCTAACTATGGCTACACCTTC.